This TCR beta chain originates from a study of blood T cell repertoires in COVID-19. Study background: Nucleic acid was either cDNA or gDNA, and it came from T cells, B-cell-depleted T cells, or PBMCs.

The length of the CDR3 is 16 residues. The V gene's germline CDR1 is ENHRY and CDR2 SYGVKD. V lost 8 bases and J lost 1; bases outside the gene matches: 4. Authors' methods: Using reference gene primer amplification, nucleated cell counts were estimated. TCRdb keeps only in-frame clones here, not all; method: immunoSEQ multiplex PCR. For V, J and clone size, that table is used; D and trimming come from the DNA. The table includes 650,000 to 800,000 clones, 85% to 90% detected once. The chain combines TRBV10-3 with TRBJ2-2, with 13 bases that match TRBD2. The sequence was obtained from a woman between 18 and 30 years old with acute or convalescent COVID-19. Source material: peripheral blood. CDR3 sequence reads: CAIGRTSGGNTGELFF. The CDR3 bases are TGTGCCATCGGGCGGACTAGCGGGGGGAACACCGGGGAGCTGTTTTTT.